This T cell receptor (beta chain) was sequenced in a study of cytomegalovirus exposure and HLA in healthy donors. Regarding the study as a whole: Some V segments, TRBV6-2 and TRBV6-3 among them, were indistinguishable and were therefore excluded.

Per germline, CDR1 MNHEY and CDR2 SMNVEV (reference sequence). There are 18 residues in the CDR3. V lost 3 bases and J lost 0; bases outside the gene matches: 6. About this clone: Its antigen is undetermined.

Both 60 Vbeta primers and 13 Jbeta primers went into the PCR. Clones were sequenced by immunoSEQ multiplex PCR, and TCRdb holds only the in-frame ones, with some missing. The sample records around 130,000 clones, roughly three quarters being singletons. The sample consisted of PBMCs. J is TRBJ2-6 and V is TRBV27; 9 nucleotides align to TRBD2. The TCR originated in a woman between 18 and 29 years old in good health and CMV-seronegative. CDR3 sequence: CASSLGLAGTSGANVLTF. CDR3 in DNA: TGTGCCAGCAGTTTGGGGCTAGCGGGGACCTCTGGGGCCAACGTCCTGACTTTC. Looking up the rest from reference TRBV27 and TRBJ2-6 gives the full variable domain: EAQVTQNPRYLITVTGKKLTVTCSQNMNHEYMSWYRQDPGLGLRQIYYSMNVEVTDKGDVPEGYKVSRKEKRNFPLILESPSPNQTSLYFCASSLGLAGTSGANVLTFGAGSRLTVL.